The sequence of this T cell receptor (beta chain) was determined in a study of T cells in Graves' hyperthyroidism and ophthalmopathy. General study findings and limits: In the analysis, a 13 V-J model separated ophthalmopathy from stable hyperthyroidism.

Patients aged 18 to 65 with hyperthyroidism were newly diagnosed, with duration under 2 months. Uncontrolled infection, other autoimmune disease, pregnancy or lactation excluded patients. TCR beta CDR3 region amplification was performed from RNA transcripts. The TCR CDR3 was amplified in a first-round RT-PCR using the HTBI primer set. MiXCR was run by TCRdb on the multiplex PCR reads, yielding one entry per CDR3 protein. The sample comprises a few hundred thousand distinct CDR3 sequences, roughly 15% of which are singletons, and about 15% rests with the top ten. As for this clonotype: What it binds is unknown. At one of its ends the junction is not consistent with the germline gene, which may arise from a read error.

Germline CDR1 DFQATT, CDR2 SNEGSKA (reference sequence). The CDR3 is made up of 13 amino acids. Sequenced: blood. The receptor was derived from a woman in her forties with Graves' hyperthyroidism. The V call is TRBV20-1, the J call TRBJ2-7; D possibly corresponds to TRBD2 (6 bases). The CDR3 protein is CSARSSVTYGQYF. Here the CDR3 DNA reads TGCAGTGCCAGGTCTAGCGTAACCTACGGGCAGTACTTC.